This T cell receptor (beta chain) was captured by sequencing in a study of technical replicates of blood from a few donors. The germline CDR1 and CDR2 sequences are SSHAT and FNYEAQ (reference sequence). CDR3 size: 14 residues. V shed 4 bases and J 5 bases; nucleotides not matched to a gene: 5. The protocol was immunoSEQ multiplex PCR, while the TCRdb copy is restricted to in-frame clones and leaves out a portion. This sample has 60,000 to 90,000 clones, with nearly 98% found just once. The source material was T cells isolated from PBMCs. This sequence joins TRBV7-7 and TRBJ2-5; TRBD1 matches at 9 bases. The clonotype comes from a human donor in good health. DNA for the CDR3: TGTGCCAGCAGCTCCGGGACAGGGTGGGAGACCCAGTACTTC. Its translation is CASSSGTGWETQYF.